This T cell receptor beta chain was observed in a study of blood T cell repertoires in COVID-19. The wider study: The United States, Italy and Spain supplied acute and convalescent COVID-19 samples. In each case, the material was cDNA or gDNA derived from T cells, B-cell-depleted T cells, or PBMCs.

V lost 5 bases to trimming and J lost 0 bases, with 8 bases between them. This CDR3 spans 15 amino acids. CDR1 and CDR2 (germline): KGHSY, FQNENV. Original data processing: Nucleated cell number was recorded as an estimate derived from reference gene primer amplification. TCRdb's table, derived via immunoSEQ multiplex PCR, lists solely in-frame clones and lacks some. The DNA was the basis for D and trimming; V, J and clone size are from that table. The sample records some 200,000 clones, 70% to 90% being singletons. Material: peripheral blood. This receptor was obtained from a man aged 60-69 years with active or convalescent COVID-19. The V and J genes are TRBV16 and TRBJ2-6; no definite D call. CDR3: CASSALSSGANVLTF. CDR3 in DNA: TGTGCCAGCAGCGCTCTAAGCTCTGGGGCCAACGTCCTGACTTTC.